These T cell receptor beta chains were read from a single sample in a study of beta chain features in type 1 diabetes. Clones were sequenced by immunoSEQ multiplex PCR, and TCRdb holds only the in-frame ones, with some missing. The sample has some 120,000 clones, 17% seen once. The material sequenced was central memory CD4+ T cells from blood. Receptors originate from a man aged 18 to 30 with type 1 diabetes. The CDR3 runs from the conserved cysteine through the conserved F or W. A D gene is named only where the DNA matches it firmly. For some rows the clone size is stated as once, few or many, or as a class when expanded; others skip it.

d_call clone_size j_call v_call cdr3_nt cdr3_aa
- - TRBJ2-3 TRBV7-2 TGTGCCAGCAGCTTAGCTACCCGGTTTGGCACAGATACGCAGTATTTT CASSLATRFGTDTQYF
- few TRBJ2-2 TRBV2 TGTGCCAGCAGGACCGGGACAACGAACACCGGGGAGCTGTTTTTT CASRTGTTNTGELFF
TRBD2 - TRBJ2-3 TRBV29-1 TGCAGCGGTGCCAGGACTAGCGGGAGTAGGCCCCCAGATACGCAGTATTTT CSGARTSGSRPPDTQYF
- - TRBJ2-5 TRBV14 TGTGCCAGCAGCCTTATACAAGAGACCCAGTACTTC CASSLIQETQYF
- - TRBJ2-7 TRBV25-1 TGTGCCAGCAGAAGGGCAGGGAGCTACGAGCAGTACTTC CASRRAGSYEQYF
- few TRBJ2-7 TRBV30 TGTGCCTGGAGACGGTCCTACGAGCAGTACTTC CAWRRSYEQYF
TRBD1 - TRBJ1-2 TRBV19 TGTGCCAGTAGTGTGGGACAGGGACTGAAAACCTTC CASSVGQGLKTF
- - TRBJ2-3 TRBV6-5 TGTGCCAGCACCGGGGCGAGCACAGATACGCAGTATTTT CASTGASTDTQYF
TRBD2 - TRBJ2-1 TRBV27 TGTGCCAGCACCCGACTAGCTTTTTCTTCCAAGGAGCAGTTCTTC CASTRLAFSSKEQFF
TRBD1 - TRBJ1-2 TRBV18 TGTGCCAGCTCACCTTCCCCACTCCTGACAGGGGGCTATGGCTACACCTTC CASSPSPLLTGGYGYTF
TRBD2 few TRBJ2-1 TRBV18 TGTGCCAGCTACGGGACTAGCGGGAGCTACAATGAGCAGTTCTTC CASYGTSGSYNEQFF
- - TRBJ2-5 TRBV11-2 TGTGCCAGCAGCTTAGTAACTACAGGGTTAGAGACCCAGTACTTC CASSLVTTGLETQYF
TRBD1 few TRBJ2-5 TRBV29-1 TGCAGCGTTGGACAACCGGGACAGGCCCAAGAGACCCAGTACTTC CSVGQPGQAQETQYF
TRBD2 - TRBJ2-7 TRBV11-1 TGTGCCACGGGAGGCACTAGCCAACCTGGGGAGCAGTACTTC CATGGTSQPGEQYF
TRBD1 - TRBJ1-5 TRBV2 TGTGCCGGATCTGGGACAGGGGAATATCAGCCCCAGCATTTT CAGSGTGEYQPQHF
- - TRBJ2-3 TRBV7-7 TGTGCTAGCAGCTCCGGACAAACAGATACGCAGTATTTT CASSSGQTDTQYF
- - TRBJ2-5 TRBV10-3 TGTGCCATCAGTGATATTTCGGGGGCCCGGGAGACCCAGTACTTC CAISDISGARETQYF
- - TRBJ2-1 TRBV18 TGTGCCAGCCCAAACGGGACGGCGGGCTCCTACAATGAGCAGTTCTTC CASPNGTAGSYNEQFF
- - TRBJ1-1 TRBV29-1 TGCAGCGCCAGGGACGGAGGGAACACTGAAGCTTTCTTT CSARDGGNTEAFF
- many TRBJ2-5 TRBV5-6 TGTGCCAGCAGCTCTCTAGGGACCCAGTACTTC CASSSLGTQYF
TRBD1 - TRBJ2-1 TRBV6-5 TGTGCCAGCAGTTTTAGTGGACAGGGCAACAATGAGCAGTTCTTC CASSFSGQGNNEQFF
TRBD1 - TRBJ2-7 TRBV30 TGTGCCTGGAGAACGGGACAGCCTGGGACCTACGAGCAGTACTTC CAWRTGQPGTYEQYF
TRBD1 few TRBJ1-4 TRBV27 TGTGCCAGCAGTCAGGACAGGGGAGGGGAAAAACTGTTTTTT CASSQDRGGEKLFF
TRBD1 - TRBJ1-1 TRBV7-2 TGTGCCAGCAGCTTGGTCAGGGGGGAAACTGAAGCTTTCTTT CASSLVRGETEAFF
- few TRBJ1-1 TRBV7-2 TGTGCCAGCAGCTTAACGCCGGGGATGAACACTGAAGCTTTCTTT CASSLTPGMNTEAFF
- - TRBJ1-5 TRBV4-2 TGTGCCAGCAGCCAAGAGCAAGGGCGTCAGCCCCAGCATTTT CASSQEQGRQPQHF
- - TRBJ2-3 TRBV11-2 TGTGCCAGCAGCTCAGGCACAGATACGCAGTATTTT CASSSGTDTQYF
TRBD2 - TRBJ2-1 TRBV7-3 TGTGCCAGCAGCTTGGGAGCGGGGCTCTACAATGAGCAGTTCTTC CASSLGAGLYNEQFF
- - TRBJ2-6 TRBV30 TGTGCCTGGAGTGTGGGTATAGTCTCTGGGGCCAACGTCCTGACTTTC CAWSVGIVSGANVLTF
- - TRBJ2-1 TRBV7-2 TGTGCCAGCAGCTTGGAGTCATCCTACAATGAGCAGTTCTTC CASSLESSYNEQFF